The following is a T cell receptor beta chain sequence with its context. Clones were sequenced by immunoSEQ multiplex PCR, and TCRdb holds only the in-frame ones, with some missing. The sample holds 350,000 to 450,000 clones, around nine tenths seen once. The data are from a study of blood T cell repertoires in COVID-19. Overall study context: Sample material is recorded as cDNA or gDNA derived from T cells, B-cell-depleted T cells, or PBMCs.

After removal of 7 bases from V and 0 bases from J, the junction contained 3 bases not matched to a gene. CDR1 is SGHRS and CDR2 is YFSETQ in the germline V gene. This CDR3 contains 14 residues. The receptor's source is a woman aged 18-29 years who had been exposed to COVID-19. Input material: PBMCs or T cells enriched from blood (not recorded which). The V call is TRBV5-1, the J call TRBJ2-2, with TRBD2 matching over 7 bases. The CDR3 reads CASDRGANTGELFF. The CDR3 nucleotides read TGCGCCAGCGATCGGGGGGCGAACACCGGGGAGCTGTTTTTT.